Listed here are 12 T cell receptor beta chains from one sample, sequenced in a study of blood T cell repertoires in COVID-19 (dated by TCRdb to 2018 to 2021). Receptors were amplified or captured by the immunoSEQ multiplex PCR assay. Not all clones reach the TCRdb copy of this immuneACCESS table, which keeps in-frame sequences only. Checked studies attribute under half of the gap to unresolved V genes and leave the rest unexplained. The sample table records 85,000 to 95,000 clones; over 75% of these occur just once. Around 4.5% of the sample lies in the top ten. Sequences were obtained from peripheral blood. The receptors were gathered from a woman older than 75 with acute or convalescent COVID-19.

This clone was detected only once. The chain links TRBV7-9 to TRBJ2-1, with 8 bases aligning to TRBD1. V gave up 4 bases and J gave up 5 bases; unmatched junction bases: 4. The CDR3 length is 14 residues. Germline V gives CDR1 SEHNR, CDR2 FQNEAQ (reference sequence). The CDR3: CASSSRDRHNEQFF. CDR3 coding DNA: TGTGCCAGCAGCTCCCGGGACAGGCACAATGAGCAGTTCTTC. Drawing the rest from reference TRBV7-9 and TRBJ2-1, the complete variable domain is DTGVSQNPRHKITKRGQNVTFRCDPISEHNRLYWYRQTLGQGPEFLTYFQNEAQLEKSRLLSDRFSAERPKGSFSTLEIQRTEQGDSAMYLCASSSRDRHNEQFFGPGTRLTVL.

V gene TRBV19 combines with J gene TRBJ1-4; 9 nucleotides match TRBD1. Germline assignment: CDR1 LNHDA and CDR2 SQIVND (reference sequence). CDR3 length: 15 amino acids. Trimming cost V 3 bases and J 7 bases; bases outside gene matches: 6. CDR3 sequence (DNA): TGTGCCAGTAGTATCCCGGACAGGGGTGGTGAAAAACTGTTTTTT. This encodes CASSIPDRGGEKLFF.

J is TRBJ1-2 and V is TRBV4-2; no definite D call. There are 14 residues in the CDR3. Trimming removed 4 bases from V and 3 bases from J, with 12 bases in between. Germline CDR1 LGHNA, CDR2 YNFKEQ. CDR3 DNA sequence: TGTGCCAGCAGCCCCCCAGAGGCGGACTATGGCTACACCTTC. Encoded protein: CASSPPEADYGYTF.

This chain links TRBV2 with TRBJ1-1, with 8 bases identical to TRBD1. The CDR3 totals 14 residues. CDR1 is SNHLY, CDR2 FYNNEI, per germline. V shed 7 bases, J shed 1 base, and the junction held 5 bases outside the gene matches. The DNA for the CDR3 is TGTGCCAGCATAAAGGACAGGGCGAACACTGAAGCTTTCTTT. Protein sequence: CASIKDRANTEAFF. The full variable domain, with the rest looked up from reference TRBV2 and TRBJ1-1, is EPEVTQTPSHQVTQMGQEVILRCVPISNHLYFYWYRQILGQKVEFLVSFYNNEISEKSEIFDDQFSVERPDGSNFTLKIRSTKLEDSAMYFCASIKDRANTEAFFGQGTRLTVV.

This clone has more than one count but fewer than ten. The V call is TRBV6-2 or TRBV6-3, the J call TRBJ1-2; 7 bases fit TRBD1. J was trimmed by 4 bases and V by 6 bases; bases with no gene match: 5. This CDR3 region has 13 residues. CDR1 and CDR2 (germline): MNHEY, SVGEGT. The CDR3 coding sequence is TGTGCCAGCAGCCGACAGGGATCCTATGGCTACACCTTC. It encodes CASSRQGSYGYTF.

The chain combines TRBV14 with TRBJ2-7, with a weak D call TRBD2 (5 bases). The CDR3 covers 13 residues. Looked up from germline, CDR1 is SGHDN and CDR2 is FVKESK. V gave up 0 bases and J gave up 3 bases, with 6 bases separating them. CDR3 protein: CASSQDRGYEQYF. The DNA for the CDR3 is TGTGCCAGCAGCCAAGATCGGGGCTACGAGCAGTACTTC.

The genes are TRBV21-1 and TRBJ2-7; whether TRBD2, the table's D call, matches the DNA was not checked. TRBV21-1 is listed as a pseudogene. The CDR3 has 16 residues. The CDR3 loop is CASSSCKRGDPYEQYF. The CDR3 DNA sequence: TGTGCCAGCAGCTCCTGCAAGCGGGGGGATCCCTACGAGCAGTACTTC.

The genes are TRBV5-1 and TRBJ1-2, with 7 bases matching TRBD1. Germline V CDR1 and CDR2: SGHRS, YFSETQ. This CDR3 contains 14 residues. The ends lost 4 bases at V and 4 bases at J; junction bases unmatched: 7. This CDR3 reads CASSAGDRAYGYTF. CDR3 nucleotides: TGCGCCAGCAGCGCAGGGGACAGAGCCTATGGCTACACCTTC.

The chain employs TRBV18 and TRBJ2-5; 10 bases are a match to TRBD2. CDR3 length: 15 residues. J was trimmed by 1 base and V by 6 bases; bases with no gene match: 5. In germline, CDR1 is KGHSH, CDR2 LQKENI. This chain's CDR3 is CASSSGGTLQETQYF. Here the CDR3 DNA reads TGTGCCAGCTCTAGCGGGGGGACGCTCCAAGAGACCCAGTACTTC. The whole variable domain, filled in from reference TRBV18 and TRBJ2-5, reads NAGVMQNPRHLVRRRGQEARLRCSPMKGHSHVYWYRQLPEEGLKFMVYLQKENIIDESGMPKERFSAEFPKEGPSILRIQQVVRGDSAAYFCASSSGGTLQETQYFGPGTRLLVL.

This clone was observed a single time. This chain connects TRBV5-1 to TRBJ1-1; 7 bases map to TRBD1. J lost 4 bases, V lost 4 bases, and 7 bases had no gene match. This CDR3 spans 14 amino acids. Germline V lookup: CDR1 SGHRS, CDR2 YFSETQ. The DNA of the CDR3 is TGCGCCAGCAGCCCTACAGGGGAGGTCACTGAAGCTTTCTTT. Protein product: CASSPTGEVTEAFF.

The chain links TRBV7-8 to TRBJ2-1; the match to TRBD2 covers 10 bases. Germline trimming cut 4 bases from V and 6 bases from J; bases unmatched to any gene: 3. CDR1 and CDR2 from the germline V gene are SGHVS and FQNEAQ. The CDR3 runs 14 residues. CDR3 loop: CASSSLAGVNEQFF. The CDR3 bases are TGTGCCAGCAGCTCGCTAGCGGGAGTCAATGAGCAGTTCTTC.

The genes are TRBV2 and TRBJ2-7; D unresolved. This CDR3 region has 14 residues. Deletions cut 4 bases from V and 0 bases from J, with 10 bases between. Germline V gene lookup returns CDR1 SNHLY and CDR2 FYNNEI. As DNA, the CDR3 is TGTGCCAGCAGTGTCAGTTTAAGCTCCTACGAGCAGTACTTC. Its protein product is CASSVSLSSYEQYF.